This is a list of T cell receptor beta chains from one sample in a study of control samples from healthy donors and cancer patients. The assay was immunoSEQ multiplex PCR, and TCRdb's table has in-frame clones only and misses some. The sample records fewer than 500,000 clones, 80% to 95% being singletons. The sequenced sample consisted of PBMCs. The receptors here all came from a man aged 40-49 years with head and neck cancer. Each CDR3 is given with its conserved first and last residue. A D gene is named only where the DNA matches it firmly. Clone size is given for some rows only: seen once, a few or many times, or a class if the clone is expanded.

V: TRBV11-2
size: .
J: TRBJ1-2
D: TRBD1
DNA: TGTGCCAGCAGCTCAATACGGGAGGGGACAGATCATGGCTACACCTTC
CDR3: CASSSIREGTDHGYTF

V: TRBV9
size: .
J: TRBJ2-3
D: .
DNA: TGTGCCAGCAGCCTCGAAATTGCAGATACGCAGTATTTT
CDR3: CASSLEIADTQYF

V: TRBV3-1/TRBV3-2
size: .
J: TRBJ2-1
D: TRBD2
DNA: TGTGCCAGCAGCCGGGCGGGAGGAGCCAATGAGCAGTTCTTC
CDR3: CASSRAGGANEQFF

V: TRBV7-2
size: few
J: TRBJ2-2
D: .
DNA: TGTGCCAGCAGCTTACAGTACGGGGAGCTGTTTTTT
CDR3: CASSLQYGELFF

V: TRBV15
size: once
J: TRBJ2-7
D: TRBD2
DNA: TGTGCCACCAGCAGAGAAAGCGGGAGCCATCTCTCCTACGAGCAGTACTTC
CDR3: CATSRESGSHLSYEQYF

V: TRBV11-3
size: .
J: TRBJ1-1
D: .
DNA: TGTGCCAGCAGCTTAGCAGGACCGGGCACTGAAGCTTTCTTT
CDR3: CASSLAGPGTEAFF

V: TRBV19
size: .
J: TRBJ1-2
D: TRBD1
DNA: TGTGCCAGTAGTTCTGACCCCGGGACAGGCCTCGCAAACTATGGCTACACCTTC
CDR3: CASSSDPGTGLANYGYTF

V: TRBV5-1
size: .
J: TRBJ2-7
D: TRBD1
DNA: TGCGCCAGCAGCCCCGGGACAGGGGGCGAGCAGTACTTC
CDR3: CASSPGTGGEQYF

V: TRBV11-2
size: .
J: TRBJ2-7
D: .
DNA: TGTGCCAGCAGCTGGGGGGCAGGGCCTTACTACGAGCAGTACTTC
CDR3: CASSWGAGPYYEQYF

V: TRBV7-2
size: .
J: TRBJ2-3
D: .
DNA: TGTGCCAGCAGCTTAGACGGCGGGCGGGCAGATACGCAGTATTTT
CDR3: CASSLDGGRADTQYF

V: TRBV12-3/TRBV12-4
size: .
J: TRBJ1-1
D: .
DNA: TGTGCCAGCAGTTTAAGGGCCACTGAAGCTTTCTTT
CDR3: CASSLRATEAFF

V: TRBV18
size: .
J: TRBJ2-3
D: TRBD1
DNA: TGTGCCAGCTCTCAACCAGGACAGGGTCACGCAGATACGCAGTATTTT
CDR3: CASSQPGQGHADTQYF

V: TRBV27
size: .
J: TRBJ2-5
D: TRBD1
DNA: TGTGCCAGCAGTTTACACAGGGGACCGCAAGAGACCCAGTACTTC
CDR3: CASSLHRGPQETQYF

V: TRBV25-1
size: .
J: TRBJ2-1
D: .
DNA: TGTGCCAGCAGTGAATTGTTTCGGGATGAGCAGTTCTTC
CDR3: CASSELFRDEQFF

V: TRBV7-2
size: .
J: TRBJ1-5
D: TRBD1
DNA: TGTGCCAGCAGCCGCAACTCACCTTCAGGGGGCAGTCAGCCCCAGCATTTT
CDR3: CASSRNSPSGGSQPQHF

V: TRBV7-2
size: .
J: TRBJ1-2
D: .
DNA: TGTGCCAGCAGCTTAGTGGGGCGGGGCGGGCACTATGGCTACACCTTC
CDR3: CASSLVGRGGHYGYTF

V: TRBV11-2
size: .
J: TRBJ2-7
D: TRBD1
DNA: TGTGCCAGCAGTTCTCTACGGACAGGGGGCTCCGAGCAGTACTTC
CDR3: CASSSLRTGGSEQYF

V: TRBV5-1
size: .
J: TRBJ2-7
D: .
DNA: TGCGCCAGCAGCTTTCGCGTCAACTCCTACGAGCAGTACTTC
CDR3: CASSFRVNSYEQYF

V: TRBV30
size: .
J: TRBJ1-2
D: TRBD1
DNA: TGTGCCTGGACCCCGGACAGGGGAAACTATGGCTACACCTTC
CDR3: CAWTPDRGNYGYTF

V: TRBV10-3
size: .
J: TRBJ2-1
D: TRBD1
DNA: TGTGCCATCAGGGGACAGGACAATGAGCAGTTCTTC
CDR3: CAIRGQDNEQFF

V: TRBV5-1
size: .
J: TRBJ2-3
D: .
DNA: TGCGCCAGCAGCTTGAGGTTGGCAGGGTCGTTCGATACGCAGTATTTT
CDR3: CASSLRLAGSFDTQYF

V: TRBV28
size: .
J: TRBJ2-3
D: TRBD1
DNA: TGTGCCAGCAGCCGAATAAGGACAGGTACGCAGTATTTT
CDR3: CASSRIRTGTQYF

V: TRBV11-2
size: .
J: TRBJ1-1
D: .
DNA: TGTGCCAGCAGCTTAGATCGGGAATGGGCTTTCTTT
CDR3: CASSLDREWAFF